This is a list of T cell receptor beta chains from one sample in a study of control samples from healthy donors and cancer patients. Method: immunoSEQ multiplex PCR; TCRdb's copy keeps in-frame clones and lacks some. The sample yields about 120,000 clones, 93% seen once. The sequencing sample was made of blood. The origin of the receptors is a man in his thirties or forties in good health. Each CDR3 is given with its conserved first and last residue. The D gene is left open where the match is weak. A row's size may be missing; if present it is once, few, many or a size class.

j_call cdr3_length v_call d_call clone_size cdr3_nt cdr3_aa
TRBJ2-5 16 TRBV5-4 NA NA TGTGCCAGCAGCTTGCGGGGGAGAGGGGGTCAAGAGACCCAGTACTTC CASSLRGRGGQETQYF
TRBJ2-1 11 TRBV6-2/TRBV6-3 NA once TGTGCCAGCAGTTGGGGATACGAGCAGTTCTTC CASSWGYEQFF
TRBJ1-2 16 TRBV10-2 TRBD1 NA TGCGCCAGCAGTGAGCCAGGGACAGGGGGTAACTATGGCTACACCTTC CASSEPGTGGNYGYTF
TRBJ1-1 15 TRBV5-1 NA NA TGCGCCAGCAGCCCGGACAGCTCTATGAACACTGAAGCTTTCTTT CASSPDSSMNTEAFF
TRBJ2-3 14 TRBV7-3 TRBD1 NA TGTGCCAGCAGCCCCGGGCAGGGGGCAGATACGCAGTATTTT CASSPGQGADTQYF
TRBJ1-4 14 TRBV19 TRBD1 NA TGTGCCAGTAGTAGGGACAGGGGGAGCGAAAAACTGTTTTTT CASSRDRGSEKLFF
TRBJ1-5 12 TRBV28 NA NA TGTGCCAGCACCCAGGGAAATCAGCCCCAGCATTTT CASTQGNQPQHF
TRBJ2-2 14 TRBV7-6 NA NA TGTGCCAGCAGCTTAGTCGGGAGCACCGGGGAGCTGTTTTTT CASSLVGSTGELFF
TRBJ1-6 16 TRBV21-1 NA NA TGTGCCAGCAGCAAAAGACTAGGGACCGTGACTCCACCCCTCCACTTT CASSKRLGTVTPPLHF
TRBJ2-1 16 TRBV11-2 TRBD2 NA TGTGCCAGCAGCCTCACAGCGGGGGAGATCTACAATGAGCAGTTCTTC CASSLTAGEIYNEQFF
TRBJ1-5 15 TRBV19 TRBD1 NA TGTGCCAGTCGGATAGACAGGGGGAGCGGTCAGCCCCAGCATTTT CASRIDRGSGQPQHF
TRBJ1-1 16 TRBV5-1 NA NA TGCGCCAGCAGCTTGAATCCGCCAGGGAGTAATACTGAAGCTTTCTTT CASSLNPPGSNTEAFF
TRBJ2-2 12 TRBV28 NA NA TGTGCCAGCACGTCTAGCACCGGGGAGCTGTTTTTT CASTSSTGELFF
TRBJ1-2 14 TRBV15 NA NA TGTGCCACCAGCAGTGGGGGGGGATACTATGGCTACACCTTC CATSSGGGYYGYTF
TRBJ1-1 15 TRBV2 NA once TGTGCCAGCAAAGTGGGCAGTGGAAAGATAACTGAAGCTTTCTTT CASKVGSGKITEAFF
TRBJ2-5 13 TRBV5-1 TRBD1 NA TGCGCCAGCAGCCTGACAGGGGGAGAGACCCAGTACTTC CASSLTGGETQYF
TRBJ1-1 11 TRBV19 NA NA TGTGCCAGTAGTATAGAGGCTGAAGCTTTCTTT CASSIEAEAFF
TRBJ1-6 16 TRBV7-6 NA NA TGTGCCAGCAGCTTAGGTGGCCGACTCGGGGATTCACCCCTCCACTTT CASSLGGRLGDSPLHF
TRBJ1-2 15 TRBV29-1 NA NA TGCAGCGTTGAGGACAGATGGGACGTAGGGTATGGCTACACCTTC CSVEDRWDVGYGYTF
TRBJ1-3 16 TRBV9 NA NA TGTGCCAGCAGCGTAGCGGGCAGGACTACTGGAAACACCATATATTTT CASSVAGRTTGNTIYF
TRBJ2-5 12 TRBV24-1 NA NA TGTGCCACCAGTGAACGGCAAGAGACCCAGTACTTC CATSERQETQYF
TRBJ2-2 11 TRBV3-1/TRBV3-2 NA NA TGTGCCAGCCGGCACACCGGGGAGCTGTTTTTT CASRHTGELFF